Reported below is one TCR beta chain. No cognate antigen has been identified for it. No much larger clone exists at a distance of one base, and base qualities are not known. Patients with autoimmune disease history or receiving systemic immunosuppression were excluded from the trial. Peripheral blood for TCR sequencing was collected from all dose cohorts at baseline, on cycle 4 day 1, and on cycle 7 day 1. Samples came from an open-label, multicenter, first-in-human phase I dose-escalation trial of ivuxolimab. Adults with locally advanced or metastatic melanoma, renal cell, hepatocellular, or head and neck squamous cell carcinoma were enrolled in the trial. CD4+ and CD8+ T cells were sorted separately from peripheral blood before TCR sequencing. To sequence the TCRbeta CDR3 region, genomic DNA was isolated from the sorted cells. The immunoSEQ Assay was used for sequencing of TCRbeta CDR3 regions. The immuneACCESS repertoire file appears here via TCRdb, limited to in-frame rearrangements. These files lack a portion of the clones; in checked studies, under half of the deficit traces to unresolved V genes, and the cause of the others is not known. The sample includes some 100,000 clones, with about nine tenths observed a single time. The ten largest clones add up to around 2% of the sample.

The germline V gene specifies KGHSH as CDR1 and LQKENI as CDR2. The cysteine opens and the phenylalanine closes a CDR3 of 15 amino acids. Only CDR3 DNA is held: 45 bases, read in frame from base 1. V loses 2 bases of germline sequence and J loses 5 bases, and the interval between the two ends is 15 bases. These data belong to a study of OX40 agonist ivuxolimab in advanced cancers. About the full investigation: The costimulatory receptor OX40 (CD134) was targeted by ivuxolimab, a fully human IgG2 agonistic monoclonal antibody. Intravenous ivuxolimab was administered to patients every 2 weeks at six dose levels: 0.01, 0.1, 0.3, 1.5, 3 and 10 mg/kg. Patients were allowed to have had prior anti-PD-1, anti-PD-L1 or anti-CTLA-4 therapy, and 40% of the dose-escalation patients had been treated with checkpoint inhibitors. A male proportion of roughly 85% and a mean age of approximately 62 years, ranging from 23 to 79, were recorded for the dose-escalation cohort. Among the approximately 50 dose-escalation patients, 19 had hepatocellular carcinoma, 15 or so melanoma, 9 renal cell carcinoma and 9 head and neck cancer. Partial responses occurred in three dose-escalation patients, of whom one had hepatocellular carcinoma and two had cutaneous melanoma. The point of sequencing TCRbeta in the periphery was to test whether ivuxolimab changed TCR sequence diversity and drove clonal T-cell expansion. The paper describes the monotherapy dose-escalation part (N of about 47 patients) of the phase I trial of ivuxolimab.

Broad study findings and their caveats: At doses from 0.1 to 3.0 mg/kg, clonal expansion was seen in both CD4+ and CD8+ blood T cells between baseline and week 6. Low levels of normalized T-cell clonal expansion were also seen in some patients who did not respond. Which antigens the clonally expanded peripheral T cells were specific for was not determined. On average, CD8+ T cells showed more expanded clones than CD4+ T cells after ivuxolimab. Partial responders in the 0.1-3.0 mg/kg groups had among the lowest normalized peripheral clonal expansion, especially among CD8+ T cells.

Rearrangement joined TRBV18 to TRBJ2-5; TRBD1 might be the D gene, on 6 matching bases. The source was CD4+ or CD8+ T cells sorted from blood, collected in a trial of the OX40 agonist ivuxolimab. The sequence derives from an adult with an advanced solid tumor such as melanoma, head and neck, liver or kidney cancer. The DNA reads as follows: TGTGCCAGCTCACCAAGTTCAGGGGATCGGGAGACCCAGTACTTC. Its protein reads: CASSPSSGDRETQYF.